The clone carrying this T cell receptor (beta chain) appeared once. The data were obtained in a study of T cell clonotyping in hematopoietic cell transplantation. The method was immunoSEQ multiplex PCR; TCRdb's version includes in-frame clones alone and lacks a portion of them. Of around 40,000 clones in the sample, 90% to 95% were seen once. Time point described: recipient sample about 28 days before transplant, after cytoreduction. CDR1 is LGHNA, CDR2 YSLEER, per germline. This CDR3 spans 15 amino acids. Unmatched junction bases numbered 10, after V lost 3 bases and J lost 6 bases. This receptor was identified in a man aged 35 to 55 with chronic myeloid leukemia. Some clones in this sample may be carry-over from other donors' samples. Here the sequenced sample was peripheral blood mononuclear cells, taken before stem cell transplant. The chain employs TRBV4-3 and TRBJ1-2; 7 nucleotides line up with TRBD1. The CDR3 sequence is CASSHLSDRTNGYTF. In DNA form, the CDR3 reads TGCGCCAGCAGCCATCTCTCGGACAGGACGAATGGCTACACCTTC.